These T cell receptor beta chains were read from a single sample in a study of cytomegalovirus exposure and HLA in healthy donors. Libraries were prepared by immunoSEQ multiplex PCR; TCRdb keeps only in-frame clonotypes and omits some of them. In the table there are 150,000 or so clones, just under 75% of which are singletons. The sequenced material came from PBMCs. The receptors come from a woman between 18 and 30 years old in good health and CMV-seronegative. Both conserved end residues are part of each CDR3. A D gene is named only where the DNA matches it firmly. Not all rows give a size; the values are once, few, many and, for expanded clones, a class.

clone_size | j_call | v_call | d_call | cdr3_aa | cdr3_nt
- | TRBJ2-1 | TRBV5-1 | - | CASKDLVGNEQFF | TGCGCCAGCAAGGACTTAGTGGGCAATGAGCAGTTCTTC
once | TRBJ2-7 | TRBV28 | - | CASSAGQSYEQYF | TGTGCCAGCAGTGCGGGCCAATCCTACGAGCAGTACTTC
- | TRBJ2-5 | TRBV5-8 | TRBD2 | CASSLGTSGIETQYF | TGTGCCAGCAGCTTGGGGACTAGCGGGATAGAGACCCAGTACTTC
- | TRBJ1-1 | TRBV29-1 | - | CSVETGRNTEAFF | TGCAGCGTTGAAACAGGGAGGAACACTGAAGCTTTCTTT
- | TRBJ2-5 | TRBV18 | TRBD1 | CASSPPAGQGFEQYF | TGTGCCAGCTCACCACCGGCGGGACAGGGTTTTGAGCAGTACTTC
- | TRBJ2-1 | TRBV7-9 | TRBD2 | CASTTIAGSSGNEQFF | TGTGCCAGCACCACAATAGCGGGATCTTCAGGCAATGAGCAGTTCTTC
- | TRBJ1-1 | TRBV7-9 | TRBD1 | CASSPRTGGTEAFF | TGTGCCAGCAGCCCTAGGACAGGGGGCACTGAAGCTTTCTTT
- | TRBJ1-3 | TRBV29-1 | - | CSGTGQDSGNTIYF | TGCAGCGGTACGGGACAAGACTCTGGAAACACCATATATTTT
- | TRBJ2-2 | TRBV10-3 | - | CAISTEGPTGELFF | TGTGCCATCAGCACCGAGGGTCCCACCGGGGAGCTGTTTTTT
- | TRBJ1-3 | TRBV6-5 | - | CASSSSFSGNTIYF | TGTGCCAGCAGTTCGTCTTTCTCTGGAAACACCATATATTTT
- | TRBJ2-3 | TRBV5-1 | - | CASSLGPEQPRTDTQYF | TGCGCCAGCAGCTTGGGCCCAGAACAACCTCGCACAGATACGCAGTATTTT
- | TRBJ2-1 | TRBV27 | TRBD1 | CASRARQGGTYNEQFF | TGTGCCAGCAGAGCAAGACAGGGGGGGACCTACAATGAGCAGTTCTTC
- | TRBJ2-3 | TRBV7-7 | - | CASSLGLVGDTQYF | TGTGCCAGCAGCTTAGGACTAGTTGGAGATACGCAGTATTTT
- | TRBJ2-5 | TRBV2 | TRBD2 | CASSVLGTSGKETQYF | TGTGCCAGCAGCGTCCTCGGGACTAGCGGCAAAGAGACCCAGTACTTC
few | TRBJ1-1 | TRBV7-2 | TRBD1 | CASSLGQGTEAFF | TGTGCCAGCAGCTTGGGACAGGGAACTGAAGCTTTCTTT
- | TRBJ2-7 | TRBV5-5 | - | CASSLLQVSIEQYF | TGTGCCAGCAGCCTGCTACAGGTCTCCATTGAGCAGTACTTC
- | TRBJ1-2 | TRBV29-1 | TRBD1 | CSVIGTGGGYTF | TGCAGCGTTATAGGGACAGGGGGTGGCTACACCTTC
- | TRBJ1-2 | TRBV19 | TRBD1 | CASSMDRGRDGYTF | TGTGCCAGTAGTATGGACAGGGGGCGAGATGGCTACACCTTC
- | TRBJ2-1 | TRBV9 | - | CASSPAPGSTPEQFF | TGTGCCAGCAGCCCCGCCCCAGGGTCCACACCTGAGCAGTTCTTC
- | TRBJ1-1 | TRBV7-9 | - | CASSITGIDTEAFF | TGTGCCAGCAGCATCACAGGGATAGACACTGAAGCTTTCTTT
- | TRBJ2-5 | TRBV4-1 | TRBD2 | CASSQEGLANQETQYF | TGCGCCAGCAGCCAAGAGGGACTAGCCAACCAAGAGACCCAGTACTTC
- | TRBJ2-3 | TRBV11-3 | - | CASSRGGTMDTQYF | TGTGCCAGCAGCCGAGGGGGGACTATGGATACGCAGTATTTT
once | TRBJ1-1 | TRBV9 | - | CASSAGVRNTEAFF | TGTGCCAGCAGCGCCGGGGTCCGTAACACTGAAGCTTTCTTT
- | TRBJ2-2 | TRBV7-2 | TRBD1 | CASSAGTGGPGELFF | TGTGCCAGCAGCGCAGGGACAGGGGGTCCCGGGGAGCTGTTTTTT
- | TRBJ2-7 | TRBV7-8 | - | CASSPPHVPRGAHYEQYF | TGTGCCAGCAGCCCGCCTCACGTCCCACGGGGGGCGCACTACGAGCAGTACTTC
- | TRBJ2-3 | TRBV19 | - | CASSIEDITDTQYF | TGTGCCAGTAGTATCGAGGACATCACAGATACGCAGTATTTT
- | TRBJ1-1 | TRBV10-3 | - | CAIDGGEDKNTEAFF | TGTGCCATCGATGGGGGGGAAGATAAGAACACTGAAGCTTTCTTT
- | TRBJ1-1 | TRBV11-2 | TRBD1 | CASRDRGTNTEAFF | TGTGCCAGCAGGGACAGGGGGACGAACACTGAAGCTTTCTTT
- | TRBJ2-3 | TRBV4-1 | TRBD2 | CASSPRASGDTQYF | TGCGCCAGCAGCCCTCGGGCTAGCGGAGATACGCAGTATTTT
- | TRBJ2-3 | TRBV6-4 | - | CASSARTESTDTQYF | TGTGCCAGCAGTGCCCGGACAGAAAGCACAGATACGCAGTATTTT
- | TRBJ1-1 | TRBV6-1 | TRBD1 | CASQTGGEVRAFF | TGTGCCAGCCAAACAGGGGGCGAGGTTCGAGCTTTCTTT
few | TRBJ1-5 | TRBV18 | TRBD1 | CASSPSGTGGLSNQPQHF | TGTGCCAGCTCACCTTCCGGGACAGGGGGACTTAGCAATCAGCCCCAGCATTTT
- | TRBJ1-2 | TRBV6-6 | TRBD1 | CASSPGTAIYGYTF | TGTGCCAGCAGCCCCGGGACAGCCATTTATGGCTACACCTTC
- | TRBJ2-6 | TRBV12-5 | - | CASGLAPEVSANVLTF | TGTGCTAGTGGTTTGGCCCCAGAAGTCTCGGCCAACGTCCTGACTTTC
once | TRBJ1-2 | TRBV5-6 | TRBD1 | CASSLAGFLGQGWIGGYTF | TGTGCCAGCAGCTTGGCCGGTTTTCTGGGACAGGGCTGGATTGGTGGCTACACCTTC
- | TRBJ2-3 | TRBV13 | - | CASSVSVGASRYAQYF | TGTGCCAGCAGCGTCAGTGTGGGGGCGTCCCGGTACGCGCAGTATTTT
- | TRBJ2-3 | TRBV5-4 | - | CASNNRMASTDTQYF | TGTGCCAGCAACAACAGAATGGCTAGCACAGATACGCAGTATTTT
- | TRBJ2-3 | TRBV10-3 | TRBD2 | CATTGLAGGGDTQYF | TGTGCCACCACCGGACTAGCGGGGGGAGGAGATACGCAGTATTTT
- | TRBJ1-2 | TRBV19 | TRBD1 | CASSIGTGPYGYTF | TGTGCCAGTAGTATAGGGACAGGACCCTATGGCTACACCTTC
- | TRBJ1-4 | TRBV5-5 | TRBD1 | CASSQGQADEKLFF | TGTGCCAGCAGCCAGGGACAGGCAGACGAAAAACTGTTTTTT
- | TRBJ2-5 | TRBV28 | - | CASSLGRGLETQYF | TGTGCCAGCAGTTTGGGGCGGGGCCTAGAGACCCAGTACTTC
- | TRBJ2-3 | TRBV19 | - | CASSITGSTDTQYF | TGTGCCAGTAGTATTACGGGTAGCACAGATACGCAGTATTTT
- | TRBJ1-6 | TRBV27 | TRBD1 | CAAKGTGPGNSPLHF | TGTGCCGCGAAAGGGACAGGGCCGGGAAATTCACCCCTCCACTTT
- | TRBJ2-2 | TRBV19 | - | CASSPNRGRRANTGELFF | TGTGCCAGTAGCCCCAACCGAGGTCGCCGGGCGAACACCGGGGAGCTGTTTTTT
- | TRBJ2-3 | TRBV19 | - | CASSARGATDTQYF | TGTGCCAGTAGTGCCAGGGGGGCCACAGATACGCAGTATTTT
- | TRBJ1-2 | TRBV28 | - | CASSLGGEGYTF | TGTGCCAGCAGTTTGGGGGGGGAAGGCTACACCTTC
- | TRBJ2-5 | TRBV7-9 | - | CASSPRGTLAPETQYF | TGTGCCAGCAGCCCCAGGGGGACTCTGGCCCCAGAGACCCAGTACTTC
- | TRBJ2-2 | TRBV6-5 | - | CASSYSGQLTAGELFF | TGTGCCAGCAGTTACTCTGGGCAGTTGACCGCCGGGGAGCTGTTTTTT
- | TRBJ2-2 | TRBV5-1 | TRBD2 | CASSLGTRGGELFF | TGCGCCAGCAGCTTGGGGACTAGAGGCGGGGAGCTGTTTTTT
once | TRBJ2-7 | TRBV28 | - | CASNRGSEYEQYF | TGTGCCAGCAATAGGGGCTCGGAGTACGAGCAGTACTTC
few | TRBJ1-5 | TRBV7-9 | TRBD1 | CSSSPGTGGYNQPQHF | TGTTCCAGCAGCCCCGGGACAGGGGGCTACAATCAGCCCCAGCATTTT
- | TRBJ2-6 | TRBV14 | - | CASSQDRWGRTYSGANGLTF | TGTGCCAGCAGCCAGGACCGATGGGGCAGGACCTACTCTGGGGCCAACGGCCTGACTTTC
- | TRBJ2-7 | TRBV29-1 | TRBD2 | CSARGGSSYEQYF | TGCAGCGCCCGCGGGGGTAGCTCCTACGAGCAGTACTTC
- | TRBJ2-7 | TRBV5-6 | TRBD1 | CASSRIGGWDRNYEQYF | TGTGCCAGCAGCCGAATTGGTGGGTGGGACAGAAACTACGAGCAGTACTTC